A single sample gave rise to the 8 T cell receptor beta chains below, sequenced in a study of cytomegalovirus exposure and HLA in healthy donors. The PCR made use of 60 Vbeta and 13 Jbeta primers. Clones were read by immunoSEQ multiplex PCR, and TCRdb kept only the in-frame ones, dropping some. This sample has about 200,000 clones, with 70% to 80% found just once. The sample consisted of PBMCs. The receptor source for this set is a male donor in good health and CMV-seronegative.

The chain combines TRBV19 with TRBJ2-7, with 7 bases matching TRBD2. The CDR3 spans 15 residues. After removal of 3 bases from V and 0 bases from J, the junction contained 5 bases not matched to a gene. CDR1 is LNHDA, CDR2 SQIVND, per germline (reference sequence). The CDR3: CASSIEGGLSYEQYF. CDR3 sequence (DNA): TGTGCCAGTAGTATCGAGGGAGGGCTCTCCTACGAGCAGTACTTC.

V is TRBV5-1 and J is TRBJ2-3, with 8 bases identical to TRBD1. The J segment lost 2 bases and the V segment lost 5 bases, leaving 7 bases of the junction unmatched. In germline, CDR1 is SGHRS, CDR2 YFSETQ. This CDR3 is built from 15 residues. CDR3 region: CASRAGQGVTDTQYF. DNA for the CDR3: TGCGCCAGCAGAGCAGGACAGGGCGTCACAGATACGCAGTATTTT. The full variable domain, its missing parts supplied by reference TRBV5-1 and TRBJ2-3, is KAGVTQTPRYLIKTRGQQVTLSCSPISGHRSVSWYQQTPGQGLQFLFEYFSETQRNKGNFPGRFSGRQFSNSRSEMNVSTLELGDSALYLCASRAGQGVTDTQYFGPGTRLTVL.

The gene calls are TRBV4-2 and TRBJ1-2, with D unclear. The V end lost 1 base, the J end lost 5 bases, and 11 bases lay between the germline ends. This CDR3 comprises 14 residues. CDR1 LGHNA and CDR2 YNFKEQ come from the germline V gene. This CDR3 reads CASSQVRTGYGYTF. The CDR3 coding sequence is TGTGCCAGCAGCCAAGTTCGAACGGGATATGGCTACACCTTC.

J is TRBJ2-1 and V is TRBV29-1, with 7 nucleotides matching TRBD2. The length of the CDR3 is 15 residues. Germline lookup yields CDR1 SQVTM and CDR2 ANQGSEA. V lost 0 bases and J lost 5; bases outside the gene matches: 7. CDR3 sequence (DNA): TGCAGCGTTGAAGAGCTAGCGGAGGCAAACAATGAGCAGTTCTTC. Translated, it gives CSVEELAEANNEQFF.

The V gene is TRBV19, the J gene TRBJ2-3; 11 bases align to TRBD2. Germline CDR1 LNHDA, CDR2 SQIVND (reference sequence). The CDR3 runs 18 residues. Trimming at V came to 0 bases and at J to 2 bases, leaving 7 bases not matched to a gene. CDR3 coding DNA: TGTGCCAGTAGTATAGATCGGCTAGCGGGAGGACCCACAGATACGCAGTATTTT. Translating gives CASSIDRLAGGPTDTQYF.

This rearrangement joins TRBV2 to TRBJ1-2; 7 bases fit TRBD1. The CDR3 length is 15 residues. CDR1 SNHLY and CDR2 FYNNEI come from the germline V gene. Trimming took 6 bases from V and 0 from J; bases not matched to a gene: 7. CDR3 residues: CASSSAGQANYGYTF. In nucleotides, the CDR3 is TGTGCCAGCAGCTCCGCCGGACAGGCTAACTATGGCTACACCTTC.

The chain joins TRBV9 to TRBJ1-3; D perhaps matches TRBD1 (6 bases). Trimming pared 0 bases from V and 0 bases from J, leaving 10 bases between. Germline values: CDR1 SGDLS, CDR2 YYNGEE. The CDR3 is 16 residues long. CDR3 nucleotides: TGTGCCAGCAGCGTAGTGGACAGTCTCTCTGGAAACACCATATATTTT. Protein product: CASSVVDSLSGNTIYF.

This chain connects TRBV5-4 to TRBJ2-3; 10 nucleotides match TRBD1. This CDR3 has 16 amino acids. Germline V gives CDR1 SGHNT, CDR2 YYREEE (reference sequence). V lost 6 bases, J lost 2 bases, and 9 bases stayed unmatched. For the CDR3, the DNA is TGTGCCAGCACCGGAATGGGGACAGGGGCCACAGATACGCAGTATTTT. Protein: CASTGMGTGATDTQYF.